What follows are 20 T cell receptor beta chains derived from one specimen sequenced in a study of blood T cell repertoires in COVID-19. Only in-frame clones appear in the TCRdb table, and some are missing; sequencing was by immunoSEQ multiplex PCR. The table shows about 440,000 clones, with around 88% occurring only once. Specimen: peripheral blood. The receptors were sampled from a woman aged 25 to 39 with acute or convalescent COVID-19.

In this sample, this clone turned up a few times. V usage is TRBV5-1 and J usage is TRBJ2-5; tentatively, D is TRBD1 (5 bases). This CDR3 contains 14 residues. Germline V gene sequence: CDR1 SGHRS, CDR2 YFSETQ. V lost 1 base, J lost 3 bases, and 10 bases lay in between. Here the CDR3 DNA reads TGCGCCAGCAGCTTGACAGGAGTAGAAGAGACCCAGTACTTC. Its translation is CASSLTGVEETQYF.

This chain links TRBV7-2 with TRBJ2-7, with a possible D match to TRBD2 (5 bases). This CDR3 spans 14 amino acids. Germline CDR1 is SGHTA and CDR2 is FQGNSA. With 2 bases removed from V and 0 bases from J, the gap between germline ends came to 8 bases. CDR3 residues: CASSLRGVSYEQYF. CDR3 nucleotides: TGTGCCAGCAGCTTACGGGGAGTCTCCTACGAGCAGTACTTC.

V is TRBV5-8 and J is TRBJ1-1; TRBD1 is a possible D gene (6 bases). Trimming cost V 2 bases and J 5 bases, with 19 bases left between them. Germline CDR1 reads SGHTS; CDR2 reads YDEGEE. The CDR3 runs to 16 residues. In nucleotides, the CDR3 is TGTGCCAGCAGCTTTTATCGGACAGACGGTTGGACTGAAGCTTTCTTT. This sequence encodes CASSFYRTDGWTEAFF.

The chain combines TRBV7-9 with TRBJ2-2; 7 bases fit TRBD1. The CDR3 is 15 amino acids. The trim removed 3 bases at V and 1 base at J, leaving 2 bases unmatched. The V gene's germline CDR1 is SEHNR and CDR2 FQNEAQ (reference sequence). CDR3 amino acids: CASSLDRKNTGELFF. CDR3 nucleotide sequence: TGTGCCAGCAGCTTGGACAGGAAGAACACCGGGGAGCTGTTTTTT.

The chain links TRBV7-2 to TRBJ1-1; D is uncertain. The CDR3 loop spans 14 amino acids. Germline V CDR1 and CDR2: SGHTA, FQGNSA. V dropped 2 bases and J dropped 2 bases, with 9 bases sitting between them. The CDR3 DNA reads TGTGCCAGCAGCTTAAGAGCCATAAACACTGAAGCTTTCTTT. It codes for CASSLRAINTEAFF.

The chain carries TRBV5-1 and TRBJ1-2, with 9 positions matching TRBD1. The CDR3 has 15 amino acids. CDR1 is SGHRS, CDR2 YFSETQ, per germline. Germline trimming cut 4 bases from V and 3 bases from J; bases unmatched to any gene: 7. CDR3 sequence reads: CASSPEGTGYYGYTF. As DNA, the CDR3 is TGCGCCAGCAGCCCGGAGGGGACAGGGTACTATGGCTACACCTTC.

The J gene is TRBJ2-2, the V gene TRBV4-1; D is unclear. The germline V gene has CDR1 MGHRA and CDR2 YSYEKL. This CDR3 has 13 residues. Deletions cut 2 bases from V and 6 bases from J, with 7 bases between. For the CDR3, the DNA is TGCGCCAGCAGCCAAACGAGGTCCGGGGAGCTGTTTTTT. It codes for CASSQTRSGELFF.

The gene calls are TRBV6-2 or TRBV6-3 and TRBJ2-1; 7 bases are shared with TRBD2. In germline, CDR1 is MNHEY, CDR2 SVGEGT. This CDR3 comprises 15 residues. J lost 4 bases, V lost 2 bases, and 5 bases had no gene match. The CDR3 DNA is TGTGCCAGCAGTTACGGCGGGGGAGGGTACAATGAGCAGTTCTTC. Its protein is CASSYGGGGYNEQFF.

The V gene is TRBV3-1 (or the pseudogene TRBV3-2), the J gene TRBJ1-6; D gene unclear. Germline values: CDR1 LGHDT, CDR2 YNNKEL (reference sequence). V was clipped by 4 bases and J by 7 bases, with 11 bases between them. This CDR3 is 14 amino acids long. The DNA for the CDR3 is TGTGCCAGCAGCCCCCAGGTCCCAAATTCACCCCTCCACTTT. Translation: CASSPQVPNSPLHF.

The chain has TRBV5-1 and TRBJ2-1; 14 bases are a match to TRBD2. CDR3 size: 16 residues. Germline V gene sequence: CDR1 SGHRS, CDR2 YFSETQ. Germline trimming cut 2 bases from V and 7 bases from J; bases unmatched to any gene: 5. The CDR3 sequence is CASSFTGTSGGNEQFF. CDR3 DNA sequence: TGCGCCAGCAGCTTCACCGGGACTAGCGGGGGAAATGAGCAGTTCTTC.

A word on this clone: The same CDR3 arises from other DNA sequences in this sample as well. The CDR3 DNA reads TGTGCCAGCAGTGACGGGGTGAATTCACCCCTCCACTTT. Translation gives CASSDGVNSPLHF. V is TRBV27 and J is TRBJ1-6; D unresolved. Per germline, CDR1 MNHEY and CDR2 SMNVEV (reference sequence). This CDR3 spans 13 amino acids. The germline V and J ends were trimmed by 5 bases and 7 bases, with 9 bases remaining between them.

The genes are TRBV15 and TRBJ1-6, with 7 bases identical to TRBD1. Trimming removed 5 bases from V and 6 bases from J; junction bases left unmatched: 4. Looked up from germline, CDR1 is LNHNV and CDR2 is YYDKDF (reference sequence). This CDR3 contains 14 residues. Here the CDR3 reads CATSAGQPNSPLHF. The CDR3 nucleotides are TGTGCCACCAGCGCGGGACAGCCTAATTCACCCCTCCACTTT.

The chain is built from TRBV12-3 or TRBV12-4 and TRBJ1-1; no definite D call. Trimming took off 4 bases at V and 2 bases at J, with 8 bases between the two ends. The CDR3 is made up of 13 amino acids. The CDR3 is CASSYHRNTEAFF. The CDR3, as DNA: TGTGCCAGCAGTTACCACAGAAACACTGAAGCTTTCTTT.

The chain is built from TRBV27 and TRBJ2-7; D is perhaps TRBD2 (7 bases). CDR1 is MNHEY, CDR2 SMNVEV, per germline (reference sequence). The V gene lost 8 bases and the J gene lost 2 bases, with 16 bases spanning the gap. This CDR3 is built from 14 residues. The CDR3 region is CASGPGEGAYEQYF. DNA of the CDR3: TGTGCCAGCGGACCCGGGGAGGGGGCCTACGAGCAGTACTTC.

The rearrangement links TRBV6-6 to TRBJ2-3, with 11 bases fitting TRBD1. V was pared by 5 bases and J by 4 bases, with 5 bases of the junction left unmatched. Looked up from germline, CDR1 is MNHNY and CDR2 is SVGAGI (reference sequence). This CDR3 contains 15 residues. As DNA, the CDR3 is TGTGCCAGCAGTACCTGGACAGGGGGCGCAGATACGCAGTATTTT. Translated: CASSTWTGGADTQYF.

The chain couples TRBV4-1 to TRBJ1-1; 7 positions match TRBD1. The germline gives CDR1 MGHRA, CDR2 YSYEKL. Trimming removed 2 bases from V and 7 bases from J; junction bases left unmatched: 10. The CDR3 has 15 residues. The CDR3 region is CASSQTRTGPNEAFF. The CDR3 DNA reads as TGCGCCAGCAGCCAAACCAGGACAGGACCAAATGAAGCTTTCTTT.

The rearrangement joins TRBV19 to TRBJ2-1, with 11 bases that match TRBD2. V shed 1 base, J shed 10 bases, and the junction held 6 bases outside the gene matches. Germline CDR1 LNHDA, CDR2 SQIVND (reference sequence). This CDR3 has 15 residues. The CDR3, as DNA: TGTGCCAGTAGTATAGTAGCGGGGGGGCCAGGGGAGCAGTTCTTC. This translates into CASSIVAGGPGEQFF.

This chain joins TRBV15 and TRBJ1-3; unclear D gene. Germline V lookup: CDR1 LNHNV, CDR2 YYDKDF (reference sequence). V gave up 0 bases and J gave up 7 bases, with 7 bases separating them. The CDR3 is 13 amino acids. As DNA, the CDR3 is TGTGCCACCAGCAGAGATCGTCAGAACACCATATATTTT. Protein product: CATSRDRQNTIYF.

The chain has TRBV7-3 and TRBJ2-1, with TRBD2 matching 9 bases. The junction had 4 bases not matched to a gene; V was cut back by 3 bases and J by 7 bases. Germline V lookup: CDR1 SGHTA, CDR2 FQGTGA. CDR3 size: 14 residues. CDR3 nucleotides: TGTGCCAGCAGCTTGCGCGGGGGGGCGAATGAGCAGTTCTTC. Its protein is CASSLRGGANEQFF.

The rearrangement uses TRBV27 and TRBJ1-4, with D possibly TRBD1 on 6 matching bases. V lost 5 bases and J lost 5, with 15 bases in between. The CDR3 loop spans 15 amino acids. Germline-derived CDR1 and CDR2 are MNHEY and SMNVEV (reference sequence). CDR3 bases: TGTGCCAGCAGTGTACGCGGACAGCCCAATGAAAAACTGTTTTTT. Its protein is CASSVRGQPNEKLFF.